These T cell receptor beta chains were read from a single sample in a study of CD8+CD57+ T cells in acquired aplastic anemia. TCRdb itself ran the reads through MiXCR, one entry per CDR3 protein. The sample lists 400,000 to 450,000 distinct CDR3 sequences; about two thirds were seen once. Sequenced material: sorted CD4+, CD8+, or CD8+CD57+ T cells (not recorded which) from PBMCs. These receptors came from a human donor in good health, serving as a control. The CDR3 runs from the conserved cysteine through the conserved F or W. The D gene is left open where the match is weak. Size is omitted from some rows. Given values are once, few, many or a class for expanded clones.

abundance: once; d_gene: TRBD1; v_gene: TRBV7-9; j_gene: TRBJ2-7; CDR3aa: CASSLATGIDGSGF; CDR3nt: TGTGCCAGCAGCTTAGCGACAGGGATCGACGGGTCTGGGTTC
abundance: NA; d_gene: NA; v_gene: TRBV24-1; j_gene: TRBJ1-2; CDR3aa: CASSCGANYGYTF; CDR3nt: TGTGCCAGTAGCTGCGGCGCTAACTATGGCTACACCTTC
abundance: NA; d_gene: TRBD2; v_gene: TRBV2; j_gene: TRBJ2-1; CDR3aa: CAISGGTGNEQFF; CDR3nt: TGTGCCATTAGCGGGGGGACGGGGAATGAGCAGTTCTTC
abundance: many; d_gene: TRBD2; v_gene: TRBV9; j_gene: TRBJ2-5; CDR3aa: CASSPVAGGQSYQETQYF; CDR3nt: TGTGCCAGCAGCCCCGTAGCGGGGGGCCAATCGTACCAAGAGACCCAGTACTTC
abundance: NA; d_gene: NA; v_gene: TRBV20-1; j_gene: TRBJ1-2; CDR3aa: CSARDRGGISYTF; CDR3nt: TGCAGTGCTAGAGATAGGGGAGGGATTAGCTACACCTTC
abundance: NA; d_gene: NA; v_gene: TRBV6-5; j_gene: TRBJ1-2; CDR3aa: CASSYGRLASRGYTF; CDR3nt: TGTGCCAGCAGTTACGGACGATTAGCCTCTCGAGGCTACACCTTC
abundance: many; d_gene: NA; v_gene: TRBV2; j_gene: TRBJ2-3; CDR3aa: CASRGWQGSTDTQYF; CDR3nt: TGTGCCAGCAGAGGTTGGCAGGGGAGTACAGATACGCAGTATTTT
abundance: many; d_gene: NA; v_gene: TRBV7-9; j_gene: TRBJ2-4; CDR3aa: CASSLGIAKNIQYF; CDR3nt: TGTGCCAGCAGCTTAGGGATAGCCAAAAACATTCAGTACTTC
abundance: few; d_gene: TRBD2; v_gene: TRBV20-1; j_gene: TRBJ2-7; CDR3aa: CTVLRGAYEQYF; CDR3nt: TGCACCGTGCTCCGGGGGGCCTACGAGCAGTACTTC
abundance: NA; d_gene: NA; v_gene: TRBV7-8; j_gene: TRBJ2-5; CDR3aa: CASSHTAGRTEETQYF; CDR3nt: TGTGCCAGCAGCCACACCGCGGGGCGAACCGAAGAGACCCAGTACTTC
abundance: once; d_gene: NA; v_gene: TRBV7-2; j_gene: TRBJ2-7; CDR3aa: CASSSRLLEIGRAF; CDR3nt: TGTGCCAGCAGCTCCCGACTTCTCGAGATCGGAAGAGCGTTC
abundance: NA; d_gene: TRBD1; v_gene: TRBV7-2; j_gene: TRBJ2-7; CDR3aa: CASSSRTGPYEQYF; CDR3nt: TGTGCCAGCAGCTCGCGGACAGGACCCTACGAGCAGTACTTC
abundance: NA; d_gene: NA; v_gene: TRBV3-2; j_gene: TRBJ1-4; CDR3aa: CASRRRSTNEKLSF; CDR3nt: TGTGCCAGCAGGCGGCGTTCAACTAATGAAAAACTGTCTTTT
abundance: NA; d_gene: NA; v_gene: TRBV7-3; j_gene: TRBJ2-2; CDR3aa: CASSPRGPAKQDFLFF; CDR3nt: TGTGCCAGCAGCCCCAGGGGCCCCGCCAAGCAGGACTTCCTGTTTTTC
abundance: NA; d_gene: TRBD2; v_gene: TRBV20-1; j_gene: TRBJ2-7; CDR3aa: CSARNQASGGLYYEQYF; CDR3nt: TGCAGTGCTAGGAATCAGGCTAGCGGGGGGCTGTACTACGAGCAGTACTTC
abundance: NA; d_gene: NA; v_gene: TRBV14; j_gene: TRBJ1-4; CDR3aa: CASSVVPSTNDTLFF; CDR3nt: TGTGCCAGCAGCGTAGTGCCCTCAACTAATGACACACTGTTTTTT
abundance: NA; d_gene: NA; v_gene: TRBV5-1; j_gene: TRBJ2-3; CDR3aa: CASSSAGHGDTQYF; CDR3nt: TGTGCCAGCAGCAGCGCCGGACACGGAGATACGCAGTATTTT
abundance: NA; d_gene: NA; v_gene: TRBV12-3/TRBV12-4; j_gene: TRBJ2-2; CDR3aa: CASKRTNTGELSF; CDR3nt: TGTGCCAGCAAACGGACGAACACCGGGGAGCTGTCTTTT
abundance: NA; d_gene: NA; v_gene: TRBV20-1; j_gene: TRBJ2-7; CDR3aa: CSAREPGLSEQYF; CDR3nt: TGCAGTGCTAGAGAGCCGGGACTGAGCGAGCAGTACTTC
abundance: NA; d_gene: NA; v_gene: TRBV7-2; j_gene: TRBJ2-3; CDR3aa: CASSPRGWGTQYF; CDR3nt: TGTGCCAGCAGCCCCCGGGGGTGGGGGACGCAGTATTTT
abundance: NA; d_gene: TRBD1; v_gene: TRBV7-3; j_gene: TRBJ2-5; CDR3aa: CASSLGAGGGQKLQYF; CDR3nt: TGTGCCAGCAGCTTAGGGGCAGGGGGCGGGCAAAAACTGCAGTACTTC
abundance: few; d_gene: NA; v_gene: TRBV6-6; j_gene: TRBJ2-7; CDR3aa: CASCQTASYEQYF; CDR3nt: TGTGCCAGCTGCCAGACAGCATCCTACGAGCAGTACTTC
abundance: NA; d_gene: NA; v_gene: TRBV7-2; j_gene: TRBJ1-4; CDR3aa: CASSVGGGRGEKLFF; CDR3nt: TGTGCCAGCAGCGTAGGCGGGGGAAGAGGTGAAAAACTGTTTTTT
abundance: many; d_gene: NA; v_gene: TRBV20-1; j_gene: TRBJ2-1; CDR3aa: CSARDMRGPAGRSNEQFF; CDR3nt: TGCAGTGCTAGAGATATGCGGGGGCCCGCCGGGCGAAGCAATGAGCAGTTCTTC
abundance: NA; d_gene: NA; v_gene: TRBV7-2; j_gene: TRBJ2-7; CDR3aa: CASSGRPQRVNQQYF; CDR3nt: TGCGCCAGCAGCGGGCGACCACAGAGAGTAAATCAGCAGTACTTC
abundance: many; d_gene: NA; v_gene: TRBV15; j_gene: TRBJ1-3; CDR3aa: CATSRDTTRSGNTIYF; CDR3nt: TGTGCCACCAGCAGAGATACGACACGCTCTGGAAACACCATATATTTT
abundance: NA; d_gene: NA; v_gene: TRBV2; j_gene: TRBJ2-2; CDR3aa: CASSRKGGLSTGELFF; CDR3nt: TGTGCCAGCAGCCGTAAAGGGGGGTTGAGTACCGGGGAGCTGTTTTTT
abundance: many; d_gene: NA; v_gene: TRBV12-3/TRBV12-4; j_gene: TRBJ2-5; CDR3aa: CASSFGAYETQYF; CDR3nt: TGTGCCAGCAGTTTTGGCGCATATGAGACCCAGTACTTC
abundance: NA; d_gene: NA; v_gene: TRBV20-1; j_gene: TRBJ2-3; CDR3aa: CSARRASVLTQYF; CDR3nt: TGCAGTGCTAGAAGGGCCAGCGTCTTGACGCAGTATTTT
abundance: NA; d_gene: NA; v_gene: TRBV2; j_gene: TRBJ2-7; CDR3aa: CASSRSGAPTYEQYF; CDR3nt: TGTGCCAGCAGTCGTTCAGGGGCCCCAACCTACGAGCAGTACTTC
abundance: many; d_gene: NA; v_gene: TRBV7-9; j_gene: TRBJ2-7; CDR3aa: CASSDLYEQYF; CDR3nt: TGTGCCAGCAGCGACCTCTACGAGCAGTACTTC
abundance: many; d_gene: NA; v_gene: TRBV12-3/TRBV12-4; j_gene: TRBJ1-4; CDR3aa: CASSFTGINEKLFF; CDR3nt: TGTGCCAGCAGTTTCACAGGGATTAATGAAAAACTGTTTTTT
abundance: once; d_gene: NA; v_gene: TRBV2; j_gene: TRBJ2-5; CDR3aa: CASSRQGGMTGALYF; CDR3nt: TGTGCCAGCAGCCGGCAGGGTGGTATGACCGGGGCGCTGTATTTT
abundance: NA; d_gene: NA; v_gene: TRBV9; j_gene: TRBJ2-1; CDR3aa: CASSVVVGPREPHEQFF; CDR3nt: TGTGCCAGCAGCGTAGTAGTAGGGCCCCGGGAACCCCATGAGCAGTTCTTC
abundance: NA; d_gene: TRBD1; v_gene: TRBV7-2; j_gene: TRBJ2-1; CDR3aa: CASSPLPGQDNEQFF; CDR3nt: TGTGCCAGCAGCCCGCTCCCGGGACAGGACAATGAGCAGTTCTTC
abundance: NA; d_gene: NA; v_gene: TRBV6-1; j_gene: TRBJ1-3; CDR3aa: CATLYTGGNTIYF; CDR3nt: TGTGCCACCCTCTATACAGGGGGAAACACCATATATTTT
abundance: NA; d_gene: NA; v_gene: TRBV20-1; j_gene: TRBJ1-2; CDR3aa: CSARDRGLGAGYGYTF; CDR3nt: TGCAGTGCTAGAGATCGGGGGTTAGGCGCGGGATATGGCTACACCTTC
abundance: NA; d_gene: NA; v_gene: TRBV7-2; j_gene: TRBJ2-2; CDR3aa: CASSLLAVACFVPF; CDR3nt: TGTGCCAGCAGCCTCTTGGCAGTGGCGTGTTTTGTCCCTTTT
abundance: NA; d_gene: TRBD1; v_gene: TRBV20-1; j_gene: TRBJ1-6; CDR3aa: CSAPPQGAENSPLHF; CDR3nt: TGCAGTGCCCCCCCCCAGGGGGCGGAAAATTCACCCCTCCACTTT
abundance: NA; d_gene: NA; v_gene: TRBV7-2; j_gene: TRBJ1-1; CDR3aa: CASSQGLAGEYYEAFF; CDR3nt: TGTGCCAGCAGCCAAGGGCTCGCGGGGGAATACTACGAGGCTTTCTTT
abundance: NA; d_gene: NA; v_gene: TRBV11-2; j_gene: TRBJ2-1; CDR3aa: CASSPTGSNEQFF; CDR3nt: TGTGCCAGCAGCCCTACGGGGAGCAATGAGCAGTTCTTC
abundance: NA; d_gene: NA; v_gene: TRBV7-3; j_gene: TRBJ2-5; CDR3aa: CASSLVGGQETQYF; CDR3nt: TGTGCCAGCAGCTTGGTAGGGGGCCAAGAGACCCAGTACTTC
abundance: NA; d_gene: TRBD1; v_gene: TRBV2; j_gene: TRBJ1-6; CDR3aa: CPSNPNRGGSPLHF; CDR3nt: TGTCCCAGCAACCCGAACAGGGGAGGGTCACCCCTCCACTTT
abundance: NA; d_gene: TRBD1; v_gene: TRBV4-2; j_gene: TRBJ1-1; CDR3aa: CASSQGQGRARAEAFF; CDR3nt: TGTGCCAGCAGCCAGGGACAGGGGAGGGCGAGAGCTGAAGCTTTCTTT
abundance: few; d_gene: NA; v_gene: TRBV6-1; j_gene: TRBJ1-1; CDR3aa: CASRVLMGDTEAFF; CDR3nt: TGTGCCAGCAGGGTCCTTATGGGGGACACTGAAGCTTTCTTT
abundance: once; d_gene: TRBD1; v_gene: TRBV9; j_gene: TRBJ1-6; CDR3aa: CASSVGTGGDEQYHF; CDR3nt: TGTGCCAGCAGCGTGGGGACAGGGGGCGACGAGCAGTACCACTTT
abundance: NA; d_gene: NA; v_gene: TRBV6-6; j_gene: TRBJ1-3; CDR3aa: CASTISGSGNTIYF; CDR3nt: TGTGCCAGCACTATATCTGGGTCTGGAAACACCATATATTTT
abundance: many; d_gene: NA; v_gene: TRBV2; j_gene: TRBJ1-1; CDR3aa: CASKRGGTEAFF; CDR3nt: TGTGCCAGCAAAAGGGGGGGCACTGAAGCTTTCTTT